These 21 T cell receptor beta chains share one sample of origin, sequenced in a study of blood T cell repertoires in COVID-19. TCRdb's table, derived via immunoSEQ multiplex PCR, lists solely in-frame clones and lacks some. The top ten hold approximately 15% of the sample, which has 50,000 to 65,000 clones, around 85% seen once. Sequencing was done on a sample of peripheral blood. Receptors originate from a human donor in a cohort sampled during active COVID-19.

The chain joins TRBV6-5 to TRBJ1-1; TRBD1 aligns across 7 bases. The CDR3 contains 13 residues. Germline V gene sequence: CDR1 MNHEY, CDR2 SVGAGI. Trimming removed 10 bases from V and 1 base from J; junction bases left unmatched: 6. The CDR3 bases are TGTGCCACTCGAGGGGGCAAGAACACTGAAGCTTTCTTT. Translated: CATRGGKNTEAFF.

This chain connects TRBV29-1 to TRBJ1-1; possible D gene TRBD1, 6 bases. In germline, CDR1 is SQVTM, CDR2 ANQGSEA. Trimming removed 7 bases from V and 4 bases from J, with 13 bases in between. CDR3 length: 12 amino acids. CDR3 sequence: CSGGGGGTEAFF. DNA for the CDR3: TGCAGCGGTGGGGGAGGGGGCACTGAAGCTTTCTTT.

This clone appeared once. This rearrangement joins TRBV18 to TRBJ1-1; 8 bases agree with TRBD1. The CDR3 extends over 14 amino acids. Germline CDR1 KGHSH, CDR2 LQKENI. V lost 3 bases and J lost 4; bases outside the gene matches: 4. CDR3 nucleotides: TGTGCCAGCTCACCCCAGGGGGCTGGCACTGAAGCTTTCTTT. This sequence encodes CASSPQGAGTEAFF.

The chain links TRBV20-1 to TRBJ2-3, with unresolved D. Looked up from germline, CDR1 is DFQATT and CDR2 is SNEGSKA (reference sequence). Between the trimmed V and J ends, which lost 3 bases and 4 bases, there was a span of 5 bases. This CDR3 spans 11 amino acids. The CDR3 protein is CSASLPDTQYF. The CDR3 DNA sequence: TGCAGTGCTAGCCTCCCAGATACGCAGTATTTT.

The genes are TRBV7-9 and TRBJ1-1; maybe TRBD1 (6 bases). Trimming left V 7 bases short and J 1 base short, with 16 bases between. The germline V gene encodes CDR1 SEHNR and CDR2 FQNEAQ (reference sequence). CDR3 size: 15 residues. CDR3 sequence (DNA): TGTGCCAGCACCCCAAGGGGGGGCGAGAACACTGAAGCTTTCTTT. Its protein is CASTPRGGENTEAFF.

For the CDR3, the DNA is TGTGCCTGGAGTGGGGGGACAGGGATCAATCAGCCCCAGCATTTT. It codes for CAWSGGTGINQPQHF. The genes are TRBV30 and TRBJ1-5; 9 nucleotides line up with TRBD1. Germline CDR1 is GTSNPN and CDR2 is SVGIG (reference sequence). J was trimmed by 3 bases and V by 1 base; bases with no gene match: 4. The CDR3 covers 15 residues.

This chain's CDR3 is CASSQDRAGVYNEQFF. The CDR3 DNA is TGTGCCAGCAGCCAAGATCGAGCGGGAGTCTACAATGAGCAGTTCTTC. V gene TRBV4-2 combines with J gene TRBJ2-1, with 8 bases fitting TRBD2. The V gene's germline CDR1 is LGHNA and CDR2 YNFKEQ. Unmatched junction bases numbered 4, after V lost 0 bases and J lost 3 bases. The CDR3 is 16 residues long.

The sample holds one count of this clone. This rearrangement joins TRBV28 to TRBJ2-5, with D perhaps matching TRBD1 (6 bases). V was clipped by 6 bases and J by 7 bases, with 18 bases between them. In germline, CDR1 is MDHEN, CDR2 SYDVKM. CDR3 length equals 14 residues. The CDR3 region is CASRPGTPQGTQYF. CDR3 coding DNA: TGTGCCAGCAGGCCCGGGACACCCCAGGGGACCCAGTACTTC.

The chain uses TRBV3-1 (or the pseudogene TRBV3-2) and TRBJ1-6; 8 bases agree with TRBD1. Germline lookup yields CDR1 LGHDT and CDR2 YNNKEL (reference sequence). The ends lost 5 bases at V and 3 bases at J; junction bases unmatched: 3. The CDR3 spans 15 residues. The CDR3 DNA reads TGTGCCAGCAGCAGCAGGGGGCACTATAATTCACCCCTCCACTTT. As protein: CASSSRGHYNSPLHF.

The chain has TRBV25-1 and TRBJ2-2; 7 bases are shared with TRBD1. This CDR3 region has 14 residues. The V segment lost 7 bases and the J segment 3 bases; nucleotides outside the gene matches: 5. The germline V gene has CDR1 MGHDK and CDR2 SYGVNS. The chain's CDR3 is CASKTQGDTGELFF. The DNA for the CDR3 is TGTGCCAGCAAAACGCAGGGGGACACCGGGGAGCTGTTTTTT.

The gene calls are TRBV10-1 and TRBJ1-2; D is unclear. Trimming pared 0 bases from V and 5 bases from J, leaving 7 bases between. CDR1 and CDR2 from the germline V gene are WNHNN and SYGVQD (reference sequence). The CDR3 is made up of 13 amino acids. The CDR3: CASSESTAYGYTF. As DNA, the CDR3 is TGCGCCAGCAGTGAGTCAACAGCTTATGGCTACACCTTC.

Written as DNA, the CDR3 is TGCGCCAGCAGCGCCGGGACAGTGAAAGAAAAACTGTTTTTT. Its protein product is CASSAGTVKEKLFF. The rearrangement joins TRBV5-1 to TRBJ1-4, with 7 bases aligning to TRBD1. V dropped 4 bases and J dropped 8; count of bases not matched to a gene: 8. The CDR3 contains 14 residues. Germline assignment: CDR1 SGHRS and CDR2 YFSETQ.

This clone was found once. The rearrangement joins TRBV11-2 to TRBJ1-2, with D hard to call. The CDR3 contains 13 residues. Germline CDR1 and CDR2: SGHAT and FQNNGV. With 5 bases removed from V and 2 bases from J, the gap between germline ends came to 9 bases. The chain's CDR3 is CASSSTVNYGYTF. CDR3 coding DNA: TGTGCCAGCAGCAGCACAGTCAACTATGGCTACACCTTC.

This chain links TRBV11-2 with TRBJ2-7, with 12 bases lining up with TRBD2. Germline V CDR1 and CDR2: SGHAT, FQNNGV. Germline trimming cut 7 bases from V and 3 bases from J; bases unmatched to any gene: 13. The CDR3 consists of 17 residues. CDR3 region: CASTRTSGTFSNYEQYF. The CDR3 DNA follows: TGTGCCAGCACCAGGACTAGCGGGACCTTTAGCAACTACGAGCAGTACTTC.

The rearrangement joins TRBV5-1 to TRBJ1-2, with TRBD1 identical over 7 bases. CDR1 and CDR2 from the germline V gene are SGHRS and YFSETQ. The CDR3 loop spans 16 amino acids. V shed 1 base and J 4 bases; nucleotides not matched to a gene: 10. The CDR3 reads CASSLSTGVGLYGYTF. In nucleotides, the CDR3 is TGCGCCAGCAGCTTGTCAACAGGGGTGGGCCTCTATGGCTACACCTTC.

V usage is TRBV3-1 (or the pseudogene TRBV3-2) and J usage is TRBJ2-1, with a tentative D call TRBD1 (5 bases). V was trimmed by 5 bases and J by 9 bases, leaving 14 bases between them. The germline V gene encodes CDR1 LGHDT and CDR2 YNNKEL (reference sequence). This CDR3 spans 13 amino acids. The CDR3, as DNA: TGTGCCAGCAGCACCAGGGTCTACGGTGAGCAGTTCTTC. Amino acid sequence: CASSTRVYGEQFF.

The chain has TRBV30 and TRBJ2-2; no reliable D call. Germline loops: CDR1 GTSNPN, CDR2 SVGIG (reference sequence). The germline V and J ends were trimmed by 2 bases and 9 bases, with 10 bases remaining between them. The CDR3 runs 12 residues. The CDR3 protein is CAWSLTPRELFF. Here the CDR3 DNA reads TGTGCCTGGAGTCTCACACCCCGGGAGCTGTTTTTT.

This chain joins TRBV5-1 and TRBJ2-5; TRBD1 matches 7 bases. This CDR3 is built from 13 residues. Germline V CDR1 and CDR2: SGHRS, YFSETQ. Trimming removed 1 base from V and 5 bases from J; junction bases left unmatched: 2. The CDR3 here is CASSLTGEETQYF. The CDR3 coding sequence is TGCGCCAGCAGCTTGACAGGGGAGGAGACCCAGTACTTC.

This chain links TRBV2 with TRBJ2-3; D is undetermined. Per germline, CDR1 SNHLY and CDR2 FYNNEI. This CDR3 comprises 14 residues. The V end lost 6 bases, the J end lost 0 bases, and 10 bases lay between the germline ends. CDR3 region: CASSTTRSTDTQYF. Here the CDR3 DNA reads TGTGCCAGCAGCACCACACGTAGCACAGATACGCAGTATTTT. The full variable domain, its missing parts supplied by reference TRBV2 and TRBJ2-3, is EPEVTQTPSHQVTQMGQEVILRCVPISNHLYFYWYRQILGQKVEFLVSFYNNEISEKSEIFDDQFSVERPDGSNFTLKIRSTKLEDSAMYFCASSTTRSTDTQYFGPGTRLTVL.

This clone is a singleton in its sample. The chain is built from TRBV7-8 and TRBJ2-7; D call uncertain. There are 13 residues in the CDR3. CDR1 and CDR2 from the germline V gene are SGHVS and FQNEAQ. Trimming took 4 bases from V and 3 from J, leaving 10 bases between them. CDR3 DNA: TGTGCCAGCAGCTACCACGCGAACTACGAGCAGTACTTC. It translates to CASSYHANYEQYF.

CDR3 bases: TGTGCCAGCTCACCAGGAGGAATAGCGGGAGCTTTCTTT. Translating gives CASSPGGIAGAFF. The chain links TRBV18 to TRBJ1-1; the D is unclear. V was cut by 2 bases and J by 10 bases, with 14 bases left in between. Germline V CDR1 and CDR2: KGHSH, LQKENI. The CDR3 covers 13 residues.